What follows are 23 T cell receptor beta chains derived from one specimen sequenced in a study of shared clonotypes between healthy human individuals. Using immunoSEQ multiplex PCR, the repertoire was profiled, and TCRdb retains in-frame clones only, with some absent. Of about 1 million clones in the sample, about 80% are singletons; the top ten hold more than 0.5%. Source material: memory CD4+ T cells from PBMCs. Subset described: CD45RA-negative fraction. Receptor source: a man between 18 and 35 years old in good health. Some clones in this sample may be carry-over from other donors' samples.

This chain uses TRBV20-1 with TRBJ1-1, with D tentatively TRBD1 (5 bases). The germline CDR1 and CDR2 sequences are DFQATT and SNEGSKA (reference sequence). CDR3 size: 10 residues. V lost 4 bases and J 13 bases, leaving 13 bases between the germline ends. The CDR3, as DNA: TGCAGTGCTATTCGACAGAGGGTTTTCTTT. Its protein product is CSAIRQRVFF.

V and J are TRBV11-2 and TRBJ1-2; a possible D gene is TRBD1 (5 bases). In germline, CDR1 is SGHAT, CDR2 FQNNGV. With 2 bases removed from V and 6 bases from J, the gap between germline ends came to 16 bases. The CDR3 runs to 15 residues. CDR3 protein: CASSLTQDSGDGYTF. Written as DNA, the CDR3 is TGTGCCAGCAGCTTAACACAGGACTCCGGGGATGGCTACACCTTC.

This clone appeared many times. The chain employs TRBV12-5 and TRBJ1-2; maybe TRBD1 (6 bases). The CDR3 loop spans 13 amino acids. V lost 0 bases and J 6 bases, leaving 8 bases between the germline ends. Germline assignment: CDR1 LGHNT and CDR2 FRNRAP. The CDR3 region has the DNA TGTGCTAGTGGTTTGGTACCAGGGGATGGCTACACCTTC. This sequence encodes CASGLVPGDGYTF.

The CDR3 sequence is CASTPPKPSGNEQFF. DNA of the CDR3: TGTGCCAGCACCCCACCGAAACCCTCAGGCAATGAGCAGTTCTTC. This chain joins TRBV6-6 and TRBJ2-1; D ambiguous. V lost 7 bases and J lost 6, with 19 bases in between. CDR3 length: 15 amino acids. The germline gives CDR1 MNHNY, CDR2 SVGAGI (reference sequence).

CDR3 sequence reads: CASSIGGARAYGYTF. The DNA of the CDR3 is TGTGCCAGTAGTATAGGGGGAGCTCGGGCCTATGGCTACACCTTC. V gene TRBV19 combines with J gene TRBJ1-2; D gene ambiguous. The V gene lost 1 base and the J gene lost 4 bases, with 13 bases spanning the gap. The germline V gene encodes CDR1 LNHDA and CDR2 SQIVND (reference sequence). There are 15 residues in the CDR3.

The V gene is TRBV27, the J gene TRBJ1-5; D remains unclear. The germline CDR1 and CDR2 sequences are MNHEY and SMNVEV (reference sequence). Trimming stripped 7 bases from V and 6 bases from J, with 13 bases between. This CDR3 is 13 amino acids long. The CDR3, as DNA: TGTGCCAGCACAGCGCGAGGTGGTCAGCCCCAGCATTTT. This gives the protein CASTARGGQPQHF.

This sequence joins TRBV5-1 and TRBJ1-5, with a weak D call TRBD1 (6 bases). V lost 1 base to trimming and J lost 4 bases, with 12 bases between them. The germline CDR1 and CDR2 sequences are SGHRS and YFSETQ. This CDR3 is built from 15 residues. Here the CDR3 DNA reads TGCGCCAGCAGCTTGTTCGGGGGGCCGAATCAGCCCCAGCATTTT. Amino acid sequence: CASSLFGGPNQPQHF. Variable domain in full (rest from reference TRBV5-1 and TRBJ1-5): KAGVTQTPRYLIKTRGQQVTLSCSPISGHRSVSWYQQTPGQGLQFLFEYFSETQRNKGNFPGRFSGRQFSNSRSEMNVSTLELGDSALYLCASSLFGGPNQPQHFGDGTRLSIL.

Turning to this clone: The identical CDR3 is also encoded by other nucleotide sequences in the sample. The genes are TRBV7-2 and TRBJ1-1; a possible D gene is TRBD1 (6 bases). In germline, CDR1 is SGHTA, CDR2 FQGNSA. This CDR3 is 13 amino acids long. Trimming pared 3 bases from V and 5 bases from J, leaving 10 bases between. For the CDR3, the DNA is TGTGCCAGCAGCTTTTACAGGGATACTGAAGCTTTCTTT. Translating gives CASSFYRDTEAFF.

The rearrangement links TRBV29-1 to TRBJ1-1, with D perhaps TRBD1 (6 bases). V lost 7 bases, J lost 4 bases, and 13 bases lay in between. The germline gives CDR1 SQVTM, CDR2 ANQGSEA. The CDR3 contains 12 residues. The CDR3 DNA is TGCAGCGCTAACACAGGGACCACTGAAGCTTTCTTT. Protein product: CSANTGTTEAFF.

The chain combines TRBV7-2 with TRBJ1-5; D gene ambiguous. In germline, CDR1 is SGHTA, CDR2 FQGNSA. V lost 2 bases to trimming and J lost 7 bases, with 15 bases between them. CDR3 size: 15 residues. CDR3 loop: CASSLTSGFGQPQHF. The CDR3 bases are TGTGCCAGCAGCTTAACGAGCGGGTTTGGACAGCCCCAGCATTTT.

This clone showed up just a few times. V is TRBV19 and J is TRBJ1-5; 9 nucleotides match TRBD1. The CDR3 covers 12 residues. The germline gives CDR1 LNHDA, CDR2 SQIVND (reference sequence). V was clipped by 6 bases and J by 6 bases; unmatched bases: 0. The CDR3 region has the DNA TGTGCCAGTAGGACAGGGGGTCAGCCCCAGCATTTT. It yields the protein CASRTGGQPQHF.

This clone was counted only a few times. A much larger clonotype is one base distant, so this may be a read error. V and J are TRBV19 and TRBJ1-5; 8 bases match TRBD1. V lost 3 bases, J lost 5 bases, and 0 bases stayed unmatched. This CDR3 spans 13 amino acids. Germline V gives CDR1 LNHDA, CDR2 SQIVND (reference sequence). CDR3 region: CASSMDRDQPQHF. The CDR3 DNA reads TGTGCCAGTAGTATGGACAGGGATCAGCCCCAGCATTTT.

About this clone itself: Different DNA sequences within this sample yield the same CDR3. The J gene is TRBJ1-2, the V gene TRBV7-3; tentative D call: TRBD1 (6 bases). Germline V CDR1 and CDR2: SGHTA, FQGTGA. The V and J ends lost 1 base and 6 bases respectively, with 15 bases between them. This CDR3 spans 15 amino acids. CDR3 DNA: TGTGCCAGCAGCTTAAGTTCCAGGGACATTGATGGCTACACCTTC. Translating gives CASSLSSRDIDGYTF.

This chain joins TRBV14 and TRBJ1-2; no clear D. V lost 2 bases to trimming and J lost 4 bases, with 8 bases between them. The CDR3 length is 13 residues. The germline V gene encodes CDR1 SGHDN and CDR2 FVKESK. The CDR3 loop is CASSQQPVYGYTF. Here the CDR3 DNA reads TGTGCCAGCAGCCAACAGCCTGTCTATGGCTACACCTTC.

The genes are TRBV14 and TRBJ2-1; 10 bases are shared with TRBD2. V lost 11 bases to trimming and J lost 6 bases; unmatched junction nucleotides: 19. The germline CDR1 and CDR2 sequences are SGHDN and FVKESK. This CDR3 spans 17 amino acids. The CDR3 sequence is CASHQSGPSGRRNEQFF. In DNA form, the CDR3 reads TGTGCCTCCCACCAATCGGGGCCTAGCGGGAGACGCAATGAGCAGTTCTTC. The whole variable domain, filled in from reference TRBV14 and TRBJ2-1, reads EAGVTQFPSHSVIEKGQTVTLRCDPISGHDNLYWYRRVMGKEIKFLLHFVKESKQDESGMPNNRFLAERTGGTYSTLKVQPAELEDSGVYFCASHQSGPSGRRNEQFFGPGTRLTVL.

Only a few counts were recorded for this clone. The chain is built from TRBV6-1 and TRBJ2-7; no reliable D call. Germline lookup yields CDR1 MNHNS and CDR2 SASEGT. Trimming cost V 4 bases and J 2 bases, with 6 bases left between them. This CDR3 comprises 12 residues. The CDR3, as DNA: TGTGCCAGCAGTGCAACTACCTACGAGCAGTACTTC. Residues: CASSATTYEQYF.

The chain employs TRBV11-2 and TRBJ1-1; no clear D gene. CDR1 and CDR2 from the germline V gene are SGHAT and FQNNGV. This CDR3 has 12 amino acids. Between the trimmed V and J ends, which lost 5 bases and 1 base, there was a span of 5 bases. As DNA, the CDR3 is TGTGCCAGCAGCCCGAAGAACACTGAAGCTTTCTTT. As protein: CASSPKNTEAFF.

As to this clone: Other DNA sequences in this sample translate to the same CDR3. The V call is TRBV7-9, the J call TRBJ1-4; D not resolved. The V gene lost 3 bases and the J gene lost 5 bases, with 10 bases spanning the gap. CDR3 size: 14 residues. CDR1 SEHNR and CDR2 FQNEAQ come from the germline V gene (reference sequence). In DNA, the CDR3 is TGTGCCAGCAGCTTCGGGCAGAGGAATGAAAAACTGTTTTTT. It yields the protein CASSFGQRNEKLFF.

There are many counts of this clone. V gene TRBV9 combines with J gene TRBJ2-3; D unclear. Trimming shortened V by 4 bases and J by 4 bases, and 4 bases separated the two germline ends. Looked up from germline, CDR1 is SGDLS and CDR2 is YYNGEE. The CDR3 loop spans 11 amino acids. The CDR3 loop is CASSRADTQYF. The CDR3 DNA reads as TGTGCCAGCAGCAGGGCAGATACGCAGTATTTT.

With respect to this clone: This clone may be a read error of a much larger clone one base away. The rearrangement links TRBV11-2 to TRBJ2-5; D gene uncertain. Trimming pared 1 base from V and 4 bases from J, leaving 4 bases between. CDR1 SGHAT and CDR2 FQNNGV come from the germline V gene. The CDR3 spans 12 residues. The CDR3: CASSLAPETQYF. CDR3 nucleotides: TGTGCCAGCAGCTTAGCCCCAGAGACCCAGTACTTC.

J is TRBJ2-5 and V is TRBV6-6; D is uncertain. Germline values: CDR1 MNHNY, CDR2 SVGAGI (reference sequence). The CDR3 consists of 12 residues. Trimming cost V 5 bases and J 5 bases, with 9 bases left between them. The CDR3 coding sequence is TGTGCCAGCAGTCGGGCGAGGGAGACCCAGTACTTC. Protein: CASSRARETQYF.

The chain employs TRBV28 and TRBJ2-4, with a possible D match to TRBD1 (6 bases). The CDR3 is 16 amino acids. The germline gives CDR1 MDHEN, CDR2 SYDVKM. Trimming left V 2 bases short and J 9 bases short, with 20 bases between. The CDR3 region has the DNA TGTGCCAGCAGTTTAACGGTGTCAGGGGCGCGTAGCATTCAGTACTTC. Protein sequence: CASSLTVSGARSIQYF.

As to this clone: This may arise from a read error, as a much more abundant clone is one base away. The same CDR3 is also encoded by other DNA sequences in this sample. The rearrangement joins TRBV7-9 to TRBJ2-7; D uncertain. The V and J ends lost 1 base and 3 bases respectively, with 1 base between them. The germline gives CDR1 SEHNR, CDR2 FQNEAQ (reference sequence). There are 11 residues in the CDR3. The CDR3 protein is CASSLDYEQYF. CDR3 DNA: TGTGCCAGCAGCTTAGACTACGAGCAGTACTTC.